This T cell receptor (beta chain) was sequenced for a study of CD8 T cells in Susac syndrome. Overall study findings and caveats: That the number of individuals in its TCR sequencing and HLA analysis was relatively small was acknowledged by the study.

V gave up 1 base and J gave up 10 bases, with 8 bases separating them. Germline values: CDR1 SGHVS, CDR2 FNYEAQ. The CDR3 contains 13 residues. Random-hexamer reverse transcription was applied to roughly 0.5 to 1 ug RNA. Across 54 Vbeta and 13 Jbeta, TCR beta CDR3 was amplified with immunoSEQ multiplex PCR. TCRdb re-analysed the immunoSEQ multiplex PCR reads in MiXCR, keeping a single row per CDR3 protein. The sample has more than 200,000 distinct CDR3 sequences; 90% to 95% are singletons. While CD8+ and CD4+ T cells were isolated negatively, TEMRA cells were enriched by FACS. This clonotype was found once. Its antigen is unidentified.

The chain recombines TRBV7-6 with TRBJ1-6, with D possibly matching TRBD1 (5 bases). The TCR was taken from a human donor with multiple sclerosis. The sequenced material came from CD4+ T cells from PBMCs. The CDR3 coding sequence is TGTGCCAGCAGCTTAGATGGACAATCACCCCTCCACTTT. It codes for CASSLDGQSPLHF.